In its sample, the clone carrying this TCR beta chain was seen a few times. The data stem from a study of Graves' ophthalmopathy and Graves' hyperthyroidism. Amplification of the TCR beta CDR3 regions used RNA transcripts (as template). HTBI primers were used in a first-round RT-PCR, which preceded a second-round multiplex PCR. TCRdb redid the calling of the multiplex PCR reads with MiXCR, one entry per CDR3 protein. The table shows 400,000 to 500,000 distinct CDR3 sequences, with roughly 21% occurring only once. Trimming took 5 bases from V and 5 from J; bases not matched to a gene: 14. This CDR3 is 16 amino acids long. CDR1 and CDR2 from the germline V gene are DFQATT and SNEGSKA (reference sequence). The hyperthyroidism patients, aged 18 to 65, had been newly diagnosed, with under 2 months' duration.

This sequence was found in a woman aged 18-29 years with stable Graves' hyperthyroidism. The sequencing input was peripheral blood. The chain carries TRBV20-1 and TRBJ2-5; 10 positions match TRBD2. The CDR3 is CSAPGLAIRPVETQYF. CDR3 sequence (DNA): TGCAGTGCTCCGGGACTAGCGATACGGCCCGTGGAGACCCAGTACTTC.